These 10 T cell receptor beta chains were all obtained from the same sample, sequenced in a study of tumor-infiltrating lymphocytes in primary liver carcinoma. Production of TCR beta cDNA used around 0.45 ug total RNA together with a constant-region primer. Each TCR beta library was derived from three nested multiplex PCR rounds that employed slightly modified ARM-PCR. In the first two PCR rounds, TRBV1-TRBV30 forward primers were paired with a C-beta reverse primer, and each round lasted roughly 9 cycles. A single record per CDR3 protein comes from TCRdb applying MiXCR to the multiplex PCR reads. The sample has tens of thousands of distinct CDR3 sequences; 70% to 75% are singletons. Scientists recovered RNA and DNA together from roughly 21-30 mg of unsorted bulk tissue. Specimen: liver tumor tissue from sampling region 4. The subset was: tumor region T4, right-lateral pole. These receptors all come from a woman aged 60-75 years with primary liver carcinoma and hepatitis B virus infection.

Points on this clonotype: A much larger clone differs from this one at a single base, so this may be a read error. V is TRBV5-1 and J is TRBJ2-3; no firm D call. The V gene's germline CDR1 is SGHRS and CDR2 YFSETQ. Trimming shortened V by 2 bases and J by 2 bases, and 12 bases separated the two germline ends. This CDR3 has 15 amino acids. The CDR3 loop reads CASSFRILPTDTQYF. CDR3 in DNA: TGCGCCAGCAGCTTCCGGATACTTCCCACAGATACGCAGTATTTT.

Comment on this clonotype: The junction and the germline gene differ at one end; a read error may be behind it. The chain combines TRBV11-2 with TRBJ2-3; a possible D gene is TRBD2 (6 bases). CDR3 size: 17 residues. Germline CDR1 reads SGHAT; CDR2 reads FQNNGV. The CDR3 region has the DNA TGTGCCAGCTCCTCGGTAGCGGTAGCGCCTAGCACAGATACGCGGTATTTT. This sequence encodes CASSSVAVAPSTDTRYF. Drawing the rest from reference TRBV11-2 and TRBJ2-3, the complete variable domain is EAGVAQSPRYKIIEKRQSVAFWCNPISGHATLYWYQQILGQGPKLLIQFQNNGVVDDSQLPKDRFSAERLKGVDSTLKIQPAKLEDSAVYLCASSSVAVAPSTDTRYFGPGTRLTVL.

Comment on this clonotype: One junction end does not reproduce the germline sequence, and a read error may be involved. The V gene is TRBV6-1, the J gene TRBJ2-1, with TRBD2 identical over 12 bases. This CDR3 contains 20 residues. Looked up from germline, CDR1 is MNHNS and CDR2 is SASEGT. CDR3 loop: CASSLRTSGTEHASYNEQFF. Here the CDR3 DNA reads TGTGCCAGCAGCCTCCGGACTAGCGGGACGGAACACGCCTCCTACAATGAGCAGTTCTTT.

With respect to this clonotype: At one boundary the junction diverges from the germline segment, which might be a read error. The chain combines TRBV12-3 or TRBV12-4 with TRBJ2-7; TRBD2 agrees at 13 bases. The CDR3 extends over 18 amino acids. The CDR3 sequence is CTSSFGRTSGRVTYEQYF. The CDR3 DNA is TGTACCAGCAGTTTCGGAAGAACTAGCGGGAGGGTTACATACGAGCAGTACTTC.

In regard to this clonotype: Germline and junction disagree at one end, which may indicate a read error. This sequence joins TRBV5-8 and TRBJ1-5, with D possibly TRBD1 on 6 matching bases. Germline lookup yields CDR1 SGHTS and CDR2 YDEGEE. The CDR3 sequence is 20 residues long. The CDR3 DNA sequence: TGTGCCAACAGCTTGGCCCCTACCGACGGGGGGCGCCATAGCAATCAGCCCCAGCATTTT. It codes for CANSLAPTDGGRHSNQPQHF.

This clonotype was seen many times. This sequence joins TRBV12-5 and TRBJ2-1, with D possibly TRBD1 on 5 matching bases. In germline, CDR1 is LGHNT, CDR2 FRNRAP. The CDR3 is made up of 13 amino acids. Trimming stripped 1 base from V and 8 bases from J, with 9 bases between. CDR3 amino acids: CASGLDRGYEQFF. The CDR3 DNA reads as TGTGCTAGTGGTTTGGATAGGGGATATGAGCAGTTCTTC.

This clonotype was picked up a small number of times. J is TRBJ2-3 and V is TRBV6-1, with 8 bases aligning to TRBD2. The CDR3 sequence is 14 residues long. V lost 7 bases to trimming and J lost 4 bases; unmatched junction nucleotides: 7. The germline V gene encodes CDR1 MNHNS and CDR2 SASEGT. CDR3 sequence: CASNGLAGADTQYF. The CDR3, as DNA: TGTGCCAGCAATGGACTAGCTGGAGCAGATACGCAGTATTTT.

Turning to this clonotype: An end of the junction differs from the germline gene, which may be a read error. The chain recombines TRBV4-2 with TRBJ2-7; the match to TRBD2 covers 10 bases. This CDR3 has 16 residues. In germline, CDR1 is LGHNA, CDR2 YNFKEQ. CDR3 loop: CASRQRTSGLSYEQYF. CDR3 sequence (DNA): TGTGCCAGCCGCCAACGGACTAGCGGCCTATCCTATGAGCAGTACTTC.

Of note for this clonotype: A read error may produce the germline difference seen at one junction end. The chain is built from TRBV5-4 and TRBJ1-1; 8 bases match TRBD1. The CDR3 runs to 18 residues. Per the germline V gene, CDR1 is SGHNT and CDR2 is YYREEE (reference sequence). In DNA form, the CDR3 reads TGTGCCAGCAGCTTGCCAATGGGGGGACAGGTTGGGAACACTGGAGCTTTCTTT. Encoded protein: CASSLPMGGQVGNTGAFF. The full variable domain, its missing parts supplied by reference TRBV5-4 and TRBJ1-1, is ETGVTQSPTHLIKTRGQQVTLRCSSQSGHNTVSWYQQALGQGPQFIFQYYREEENGRGNFPPRFSGLQFPNYSSELNVNALELDDSALYLCASSLPMGGQVGNTGAFFGQGTRLTVV.

Regarding this clonotype: The junction shows a germline mismatch at one end, possibly a read error. This chain connects TRBV5-4 to TRBJ2-1; 9 bases match TRBD2. This CDR3 is 16 amino acids long. From germline, CDR1 is SGHNT and CDR2 YYREEE (reference sequence). The CDR3: CANSEGLAQTYDEQFF. In DNA form, the CDR3 reads TGTGCCAACAGCGAAGGACTAGCGCAAACCTACGATGAGCAGTTCTTC.